This T cell receptor (beta chain) is drawn from a study of blood T cell repertoires in COVID-19. Study information: COVID-19 samples from acute and convalescent phases originated in the United States, Italy and Spain. T cells, B-cell-depleted T cells, or PBMCs supplied cDNA or gDNA.

Profiled with immunoSEQ multiplex PCR; TCRdb holds only in-frame clones, not every one. The profile shows roughly 130,000 clones, 90% of them singletons. Germline assignment: CDR1 SNHLY and CDR2 FYNNEI. The CDR3 has 15 residues. Between the trimmed V and J ends, which lost 1 base and 7 bases, there was a span of 14 bases. Sequences were obtained from peripheral blood. This TCR derives from a man aged 55 to 70 with COVID-19, enrolled during active disease. The rearrangement links TRBV2 to TRBJ1-5; D may be TRBD1 (6 bases). Here the CDR3 reads CASSEEQGRGQPQHF. In nucleotides, the CDR3 is TGTGCCAGCAGTGAAGAACAGGGAAGGGGACAGCCCCAGCATTTT. The full variable domain, rest sourced from reference TRBV2 and TRBJ1-5, is EPEVTQTPSHQVTQMGQEVILRCVPISNHLYFYWYRQILGQKVEFLVSFYNNEISEKSEIFDDQFSVERPDGSNFTLKIRSTKLEDSAMYFCASSEEQGRGQPQHFGDGTRLSIL.